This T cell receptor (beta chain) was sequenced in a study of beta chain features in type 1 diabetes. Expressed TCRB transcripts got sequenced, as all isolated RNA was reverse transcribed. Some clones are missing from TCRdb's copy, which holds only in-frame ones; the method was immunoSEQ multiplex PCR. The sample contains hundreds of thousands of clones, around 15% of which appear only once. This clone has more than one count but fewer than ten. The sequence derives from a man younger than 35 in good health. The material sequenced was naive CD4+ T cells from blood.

The CDR3 region is CSGTGRLSYEQYF. DNA of the CDR3: TGCAGCGGCACCGGGCGCCTATCCTACGAGCAGTACTTC. The chain is built from TRBV29-1 and TRBJ2-7; D not certain. CDR3 size: 13 residues. The germline V gene encodes CDR1 SQVTM and CDR2 ANQGSEA. V lost 7 bases to trimming and J lost 1 base, with 14 bases between them.